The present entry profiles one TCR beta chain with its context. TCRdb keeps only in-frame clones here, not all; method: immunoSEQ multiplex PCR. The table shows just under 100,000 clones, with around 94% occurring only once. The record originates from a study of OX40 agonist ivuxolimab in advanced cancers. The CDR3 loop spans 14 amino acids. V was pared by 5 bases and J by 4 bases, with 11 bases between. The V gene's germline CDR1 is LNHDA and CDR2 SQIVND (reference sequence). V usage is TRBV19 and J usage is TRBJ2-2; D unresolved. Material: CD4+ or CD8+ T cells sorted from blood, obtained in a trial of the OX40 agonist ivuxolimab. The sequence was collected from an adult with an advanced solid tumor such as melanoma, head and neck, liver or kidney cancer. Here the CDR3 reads CASSPSSSTGELFF. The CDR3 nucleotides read TGTGCCAGTAGTCCCTCAAGTAGCACCGGGGAGCTGTTTTTT.